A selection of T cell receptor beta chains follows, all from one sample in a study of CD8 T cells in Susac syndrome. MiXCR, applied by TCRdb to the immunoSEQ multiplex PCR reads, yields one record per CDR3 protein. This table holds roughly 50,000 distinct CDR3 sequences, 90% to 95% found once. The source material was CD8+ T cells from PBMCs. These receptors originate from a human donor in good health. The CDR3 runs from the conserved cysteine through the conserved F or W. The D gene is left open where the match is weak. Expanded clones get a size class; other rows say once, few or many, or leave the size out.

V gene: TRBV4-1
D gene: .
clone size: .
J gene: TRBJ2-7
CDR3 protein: CASSQEAPGTATYEQYF
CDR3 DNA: TGCGCCAGCAGCCAGGAAGCTCCGGGGACCGCTACCTACGAGCAGTACTTC

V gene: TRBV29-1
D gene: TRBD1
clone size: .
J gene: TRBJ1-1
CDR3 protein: CSLPGQGNTEAFF
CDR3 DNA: TGCAGCCTTCCGGGACAGGGAAACACTGAAGCTTTCTTT

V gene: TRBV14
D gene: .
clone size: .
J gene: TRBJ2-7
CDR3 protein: CASKGEQYF
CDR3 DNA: TGTGCCAGCAAAGGTGAGCAGTACTTC

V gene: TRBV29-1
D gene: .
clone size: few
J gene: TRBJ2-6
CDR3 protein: CSVLAGANVLTF
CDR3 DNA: TGCAGCGTCCTTGCTGGGGCCAACGTCCTGACTTTC

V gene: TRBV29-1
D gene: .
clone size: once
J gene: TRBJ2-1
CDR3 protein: CSVEDPERPYNEQFF
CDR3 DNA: TGCAGCGTTGAAGATCCGGAAAGGCCTTACAATGAGCAGTTCTTC

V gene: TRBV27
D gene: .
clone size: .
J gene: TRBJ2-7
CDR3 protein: CASSPIGGTYEQYF
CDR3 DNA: TGTGCCAGCAGTCCTATCGGGGGCACCTACGAGCAGTACTTC

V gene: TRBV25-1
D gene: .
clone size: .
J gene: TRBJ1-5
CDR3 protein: CASSEDGYSNQPQHF
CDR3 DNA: TGTGCCAGCAGTGAAGATGGCTATAGCAATCAGCCCCAGCATTTT

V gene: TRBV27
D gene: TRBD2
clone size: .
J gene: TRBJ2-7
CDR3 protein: CAVRDYFYEQYF
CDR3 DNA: TGTGCCGTCCGGGACTACTTCTACGAGCAGTACTTC

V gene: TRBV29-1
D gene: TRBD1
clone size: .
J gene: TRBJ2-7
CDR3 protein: CSVPTGIDEQYF
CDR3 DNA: TGCAGCGTCCCGACAGGGATCGACGAGCAGTACTTC

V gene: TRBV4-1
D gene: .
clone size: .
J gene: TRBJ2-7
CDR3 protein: CASSQEGEQYF
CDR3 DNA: TGCGCCAGCAGCCAAGAAGGTGAGCAGTACTTC

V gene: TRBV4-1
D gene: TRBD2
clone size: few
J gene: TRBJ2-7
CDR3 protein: CASSQESGWGLAGSYEQYF
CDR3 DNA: TGCGCCAGCAGCCAAGAATCGGGTTGGGGGCTAGCGGGGAGCTACGAGCAGTACTTC

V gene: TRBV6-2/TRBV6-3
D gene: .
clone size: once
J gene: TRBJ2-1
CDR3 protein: CASSYPYNEQFF
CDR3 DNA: TGTGCCAGCAGTTACCCTTACAATGAGCAGTTCTTC

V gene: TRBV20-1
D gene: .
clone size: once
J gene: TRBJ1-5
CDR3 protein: CSAVSGNQPQHF
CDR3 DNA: TGCAGTGCTGTATCAGGCAATCAGCCCCAGCATTTT

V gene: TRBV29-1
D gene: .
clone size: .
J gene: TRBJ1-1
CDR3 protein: CSVPRVEVMNTEAFF
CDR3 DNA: TGCAGCGTACCCAGGGTGGAGGTAATGAACACTGAAGCTTTCTTT

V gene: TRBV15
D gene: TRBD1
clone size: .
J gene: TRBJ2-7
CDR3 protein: CATSNTGTGSIYEQYF
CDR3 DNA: TGTGCCACCAGCAATACCGGGACAGGGTCAATCTACGAGCAGTACTTC

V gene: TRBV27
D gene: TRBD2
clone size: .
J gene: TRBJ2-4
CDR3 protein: CASSLAGGPNIQYF
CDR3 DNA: TGTGCCAGCAGTCTAGCGGGAGGGCCAAACATTCAGTACTTC

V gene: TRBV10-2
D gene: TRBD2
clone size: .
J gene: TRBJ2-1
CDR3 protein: CASGAASGYNEQFF
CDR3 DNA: TGCGCCAGCGGGGCGGCTAGCGGTTACAATGAGCAGTTCTTC

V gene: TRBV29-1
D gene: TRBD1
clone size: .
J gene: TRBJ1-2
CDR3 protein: CSAPTGTGFGYTF
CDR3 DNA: TGCAGCGCACCCACCGGGACAGGGTTCGGCTACACCTTC

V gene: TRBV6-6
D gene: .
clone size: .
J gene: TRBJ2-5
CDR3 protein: CASTPTLGFGETQYF
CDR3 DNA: TGTGCCAGCACCCCTACTCTAGGGTTTGGGGAGACCCAGTACTTC

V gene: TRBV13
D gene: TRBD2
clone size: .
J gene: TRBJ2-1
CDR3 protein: CASSLGLAGGANEQFF
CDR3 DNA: TGTGCCAGCAGCTTAGGACTAGCGGGAGGTGCAAATGAGCAGTTCTTC